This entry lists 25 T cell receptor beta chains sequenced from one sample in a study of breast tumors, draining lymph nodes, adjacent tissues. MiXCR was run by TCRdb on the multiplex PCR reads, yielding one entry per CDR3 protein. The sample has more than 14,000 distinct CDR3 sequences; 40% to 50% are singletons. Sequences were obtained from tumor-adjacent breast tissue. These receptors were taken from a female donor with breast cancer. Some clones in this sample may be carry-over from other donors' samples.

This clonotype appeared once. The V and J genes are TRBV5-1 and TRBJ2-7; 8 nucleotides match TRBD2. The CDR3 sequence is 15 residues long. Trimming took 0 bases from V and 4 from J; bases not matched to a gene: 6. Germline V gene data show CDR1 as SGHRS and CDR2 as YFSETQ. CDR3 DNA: TGCGCCAGCAGCTTGGAGGCGGGAGGCGGATACGAGCAGTACTTC. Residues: CASSLEAGGGYEQYF. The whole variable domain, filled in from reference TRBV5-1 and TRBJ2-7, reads KAGVTQTPRYLIKTRGQQVTLSCSPISGHRSVSWYQQTPGQGLQFLFEYFSETQRNKGNFPGRFSGRQFSNSRSEMNVSTLELGDSALYLCASSLEAGGGYEQYFGPGTRLTVT.

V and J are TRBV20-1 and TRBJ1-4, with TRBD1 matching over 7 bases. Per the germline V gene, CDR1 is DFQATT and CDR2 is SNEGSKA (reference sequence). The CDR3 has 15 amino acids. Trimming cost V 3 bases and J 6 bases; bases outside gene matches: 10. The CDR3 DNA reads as TGCAGTGCTAGTGCCGCCAACCAGGGGGATGAAAAACTGTTTTTT. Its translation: CSASAANQGDEKLFF.

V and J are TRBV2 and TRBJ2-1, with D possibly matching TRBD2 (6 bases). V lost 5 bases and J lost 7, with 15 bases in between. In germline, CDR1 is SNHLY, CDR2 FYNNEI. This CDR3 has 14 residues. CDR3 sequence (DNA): TGTGCCAGCAGTCCGGGCCCTGGGGGGAATGAGCAGTTCTTC. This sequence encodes CASSPGPGGNEQFF.

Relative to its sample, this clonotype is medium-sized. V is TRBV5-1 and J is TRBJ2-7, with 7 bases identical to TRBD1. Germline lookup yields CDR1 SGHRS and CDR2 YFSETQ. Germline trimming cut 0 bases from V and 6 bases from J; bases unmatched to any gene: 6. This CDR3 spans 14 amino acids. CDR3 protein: CASSLVEQGREQYF. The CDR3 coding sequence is TGCGCCAGCAGCTTGGTTGAACAGGGGCGCGAGCAGTACTTC.

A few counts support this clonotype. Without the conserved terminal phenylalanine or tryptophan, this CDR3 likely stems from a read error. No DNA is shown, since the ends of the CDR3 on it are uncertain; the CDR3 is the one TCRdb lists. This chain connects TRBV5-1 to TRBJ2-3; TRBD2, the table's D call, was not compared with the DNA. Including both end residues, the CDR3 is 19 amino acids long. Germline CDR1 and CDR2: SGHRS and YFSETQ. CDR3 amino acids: CASSLVAGGPGSGRPPPIN.

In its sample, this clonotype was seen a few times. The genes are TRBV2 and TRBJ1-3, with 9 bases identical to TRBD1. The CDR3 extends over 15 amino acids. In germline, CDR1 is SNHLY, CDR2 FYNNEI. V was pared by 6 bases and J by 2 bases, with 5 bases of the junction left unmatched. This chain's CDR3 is CASRGTGWTGNTIYF. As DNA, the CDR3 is TGTGCCAGCAGGGGGACAGGGTGGACTGGAAACACCATATATTTT.

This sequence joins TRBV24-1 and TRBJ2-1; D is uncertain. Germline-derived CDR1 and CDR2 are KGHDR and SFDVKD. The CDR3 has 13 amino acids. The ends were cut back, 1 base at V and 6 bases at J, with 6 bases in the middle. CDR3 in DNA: TGTGCCACCAGTGATTTCCGGGTCAATGAGCAGTTCTTC. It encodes CATSDFRVNEQFF.

CDR3 amino acids: CASRQGAREQYF. The CDR3 DNA sequence: TGTGCCAGCAGACAGGGGGCGCGGGAGCAGTACTTC. This chain joins TRBV6-1 and TRBJ2-7; 9 bases line up with TRBD1. J gave up 7 bases and V 6 bases, and 4 bases lay outside the gene matches. This CDR3 comprises 12 residues. In germline, CDR1 is MNHNS, CDR2 SASEGT.

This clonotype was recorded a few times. CDR3 bases: TGTGCCAGTAGTGAACGGACGGGCAATTCACCCCTCCACTTT. Protein sequence: CASSERTGNSPLHF. V and J are TRBV19 and TRBJ1-6; D is ambiguous. The V gene lost 5 bases and the J gene lost 7 bases, with 12 bases spanning the gap. The germline CDR1 and CDR2 sequences are LNHDA and SQIVND (reference sequence). The CDR3 has 14 amino acids.

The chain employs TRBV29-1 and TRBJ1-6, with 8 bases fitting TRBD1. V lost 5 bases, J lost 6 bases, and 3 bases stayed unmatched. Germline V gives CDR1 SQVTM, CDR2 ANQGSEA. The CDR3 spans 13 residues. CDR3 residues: CSVSDRANSPLHF. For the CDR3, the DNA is TGCAGCGTTTCGGACAGGGCTAATTCACCCCTCCACTTT.

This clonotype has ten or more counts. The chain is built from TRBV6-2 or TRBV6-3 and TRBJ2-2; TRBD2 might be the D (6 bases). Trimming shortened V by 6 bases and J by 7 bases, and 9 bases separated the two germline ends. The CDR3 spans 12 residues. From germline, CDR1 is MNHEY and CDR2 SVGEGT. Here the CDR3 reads CASRPGGGELFF. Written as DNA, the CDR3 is TGTGCCAGCAGACCCGGGGGCGGGGAGCTGTTTTTT.

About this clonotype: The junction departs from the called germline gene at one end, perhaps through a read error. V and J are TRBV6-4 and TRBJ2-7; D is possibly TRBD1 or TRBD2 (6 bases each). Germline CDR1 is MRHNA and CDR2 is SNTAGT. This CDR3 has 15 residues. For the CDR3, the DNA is TGTGTCAGCAGTGACTCGGGGGCCTGGAGCTGCGAGCAGTACTTC. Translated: CVSSDSGAWSCEQYF.

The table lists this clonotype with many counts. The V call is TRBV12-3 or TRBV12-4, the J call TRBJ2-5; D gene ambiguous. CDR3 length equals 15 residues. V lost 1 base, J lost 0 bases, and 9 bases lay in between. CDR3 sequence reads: CASSLDGTYQETQYF. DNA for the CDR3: TGTGCCAGCAGTTTAGATGGAACTTACCAAGAGACCCAGTACTTC.

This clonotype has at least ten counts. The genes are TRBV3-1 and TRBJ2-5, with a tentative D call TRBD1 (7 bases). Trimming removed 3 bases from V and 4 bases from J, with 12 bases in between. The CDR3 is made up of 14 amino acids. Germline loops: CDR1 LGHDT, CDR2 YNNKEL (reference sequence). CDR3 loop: CASSQNRGGETQYF. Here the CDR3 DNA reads TGTGCCAGCAGCCAGAACAGGGGAGGAGAGACCCAGTACTTC.

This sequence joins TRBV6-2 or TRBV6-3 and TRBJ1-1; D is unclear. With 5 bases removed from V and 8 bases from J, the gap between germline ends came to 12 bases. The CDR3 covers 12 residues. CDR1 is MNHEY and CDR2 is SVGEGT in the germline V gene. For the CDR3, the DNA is TGTGCCAGCAGTCCCGGAGGGCTGGAAGCTTTCTTT. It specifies CASSPGGLEAFF.

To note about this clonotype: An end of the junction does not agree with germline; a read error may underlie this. CDR3 sequence reads: CASSLGRAGARTDPQYF. The CDR3 DNA is TGTGCCAGCAGCTTAGGTCGAGCGGGGGCCCGCACAGATCCGCAGTATTTT. The genes are TRBV7-9 and TRBJ2-3; 8 bases line up with TRBD2. CDR1 and CDR2 (germline): SEHNR, FQNEAQ (reference sequence). The CDR3 has 17 amino acids.

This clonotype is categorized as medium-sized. The CDR3: CSARSQGGESYNEQFF. The CDR3 nucleotides are TGCAGTGCTAGATCCCAGGGGGGGGAGTCCTACAATGAGCAGTTCTTC. This chain links TRBV20-1 with TRBJ2-1; D is possibly TRBD1 or TRBD2 (7 bases each). CDR3 length: 16 amino acids. V was clipped by 2 bases and J by 1 base, with 15 bases between them. Germline V gene sequence: CDR1 DFQATT, CDR2 SNEGSKA (reference sequence).

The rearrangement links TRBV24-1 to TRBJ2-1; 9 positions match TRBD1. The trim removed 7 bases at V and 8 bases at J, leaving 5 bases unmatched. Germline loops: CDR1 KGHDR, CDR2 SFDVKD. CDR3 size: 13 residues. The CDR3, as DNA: TGTGCCACCAGAGGGACAGGGAACCATGAGCAGTTCTTC. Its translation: CATRGTGNHEQFF.

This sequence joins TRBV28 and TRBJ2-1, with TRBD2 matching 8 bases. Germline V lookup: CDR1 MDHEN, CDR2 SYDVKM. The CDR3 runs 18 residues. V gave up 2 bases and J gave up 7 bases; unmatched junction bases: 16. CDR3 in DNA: TGTGCCAGCAGTTTAGCCACCCCCCAGCGGGAGAAGGAGAATGAGCAGTTCTTC. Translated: CASSLATPQREKENEQFF.

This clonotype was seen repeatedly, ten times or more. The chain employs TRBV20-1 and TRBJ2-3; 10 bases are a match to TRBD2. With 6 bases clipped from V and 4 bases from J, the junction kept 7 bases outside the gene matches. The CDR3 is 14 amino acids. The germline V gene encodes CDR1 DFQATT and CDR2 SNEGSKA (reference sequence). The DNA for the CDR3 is TGCAGTGCCCCGCCTAGCGGGAGAGCAGATACGCAGTATTTT. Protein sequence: CSAPPSGRADTQYF.

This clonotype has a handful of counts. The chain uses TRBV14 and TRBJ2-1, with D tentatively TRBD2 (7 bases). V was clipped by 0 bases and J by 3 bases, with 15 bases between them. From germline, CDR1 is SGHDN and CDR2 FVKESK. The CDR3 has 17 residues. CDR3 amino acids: CASSQDLGQRGYNEQFF. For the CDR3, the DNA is TGTGCCAGCAGCCAAGATCTTGGACAGCGGGGCTACAATGAGCAGTTCTTC.

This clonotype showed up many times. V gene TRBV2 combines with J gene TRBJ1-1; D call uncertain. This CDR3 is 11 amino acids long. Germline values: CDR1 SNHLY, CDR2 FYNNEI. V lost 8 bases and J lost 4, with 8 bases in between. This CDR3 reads CASREGTEAFF. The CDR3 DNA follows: TGTGCCAGCCGCGAGGGCACTGAAGCTTTCTTT. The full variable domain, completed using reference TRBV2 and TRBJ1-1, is EPEVTQTPSHQVTQMGQEVILRCVPISNHLYFYWYRQILGQKVEFLVSFYNNEISEKSEIFDDQFSVERPDGSNFTLKIRSTKLEDSAMYFCASREGTEAFFGQGTRLTVV.

CDR3 in amino acids: CSVPGVFSYEQYF. The CDR3 nucleotides are TGCAGTGTTCCAGGGGTGTTCTCCTACGAGCAGTACTTC. The chain joins TRBV20-1 to TRBJ2-7, with D perhaps matching TRBD1 (6 bases). In germline, CDR1 is DFQATT, CDR2 SNEGSKA (reference sequence). The CDR3 is 13 amino acids. V was shortened by 7 bases and J by 0 bases, with 13 bases between the two germline ends.

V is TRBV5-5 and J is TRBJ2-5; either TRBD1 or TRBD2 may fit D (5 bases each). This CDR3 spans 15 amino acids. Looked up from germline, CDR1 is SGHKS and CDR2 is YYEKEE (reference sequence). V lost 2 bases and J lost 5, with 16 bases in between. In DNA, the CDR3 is TGTGCCAGCAGCTTCCGGGGCGCCTTAGGGGAGACCCAGTACTTC. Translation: CASSFRGALGETQYF.

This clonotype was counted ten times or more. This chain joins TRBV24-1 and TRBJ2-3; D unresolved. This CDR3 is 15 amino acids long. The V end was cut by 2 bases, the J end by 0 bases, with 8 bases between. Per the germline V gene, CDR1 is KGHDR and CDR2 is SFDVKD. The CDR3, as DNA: TGTGCCACCAGTGATTCCTCCGCTAGCACAGATACGCAGTATTTT. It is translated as CATSDSSASTDTQYF.